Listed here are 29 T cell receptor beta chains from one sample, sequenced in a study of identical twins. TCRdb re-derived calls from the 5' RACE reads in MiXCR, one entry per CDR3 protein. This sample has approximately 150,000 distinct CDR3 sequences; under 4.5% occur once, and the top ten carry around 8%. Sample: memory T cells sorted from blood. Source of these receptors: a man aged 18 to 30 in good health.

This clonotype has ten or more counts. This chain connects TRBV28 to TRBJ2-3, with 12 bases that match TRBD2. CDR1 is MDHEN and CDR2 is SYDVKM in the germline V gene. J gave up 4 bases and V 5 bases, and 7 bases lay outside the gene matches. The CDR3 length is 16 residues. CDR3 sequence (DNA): TGTGCCAGCAGTGTTCGACTAGCGGGAGCATCAGATACGCAGTATTTT. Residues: CASSVRLAGASDTQYF.

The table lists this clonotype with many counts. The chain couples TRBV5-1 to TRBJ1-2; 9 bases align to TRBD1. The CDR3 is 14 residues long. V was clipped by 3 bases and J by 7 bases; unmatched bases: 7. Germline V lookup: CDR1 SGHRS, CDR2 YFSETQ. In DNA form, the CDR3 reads TGCGCCAGCAGCTCACCGGGACAGGGTCGTGGCTACACCTTC. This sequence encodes CASSSPGQGRGYTF.

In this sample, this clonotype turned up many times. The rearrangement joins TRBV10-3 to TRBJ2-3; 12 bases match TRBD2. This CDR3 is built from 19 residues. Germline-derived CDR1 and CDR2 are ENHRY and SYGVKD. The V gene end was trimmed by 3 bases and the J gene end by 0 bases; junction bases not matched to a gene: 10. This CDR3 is CAISDTFGTSGLSTDTQYF. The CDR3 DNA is TGTGCCATCAGTGATACCTTCGGGACTAGCGGGTTGAGCACAGATACGCAGTATTTT.

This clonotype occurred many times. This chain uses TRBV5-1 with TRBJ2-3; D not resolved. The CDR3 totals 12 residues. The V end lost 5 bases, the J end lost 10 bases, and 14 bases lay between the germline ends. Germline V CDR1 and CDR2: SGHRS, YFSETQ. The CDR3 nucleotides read TGCGCCAGCAGTTCCGCGAGAGAGGCGCAGTATTTT. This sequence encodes CASSSAREAQYF. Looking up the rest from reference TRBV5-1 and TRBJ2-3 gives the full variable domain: KAGVTQTPRYLIKTRGQQVTLSCSPISGHRSVSWYQQTPGQGLQFLFEYFSETQRNKGNFPGRFSGRQFSNSRSEMNVSTLELGDSALYLCASSSAREAQYFGPGTRLTVL.

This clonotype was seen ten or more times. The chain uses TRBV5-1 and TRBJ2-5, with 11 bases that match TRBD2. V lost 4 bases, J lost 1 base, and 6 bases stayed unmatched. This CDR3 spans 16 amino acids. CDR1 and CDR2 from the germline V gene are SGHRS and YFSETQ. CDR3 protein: CASSPGTSGLQETQYF. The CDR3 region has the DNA TGCGCCAGCAGCCCTGGGACTAGCGGCCTCCAAGAGACCCAGTACTTC.

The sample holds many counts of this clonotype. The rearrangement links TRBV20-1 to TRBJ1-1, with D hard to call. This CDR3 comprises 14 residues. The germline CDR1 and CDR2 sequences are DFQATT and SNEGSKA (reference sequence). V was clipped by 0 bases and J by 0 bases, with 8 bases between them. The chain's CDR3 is CSARETGMNTEAFF. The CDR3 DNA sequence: TGCAGTGCTAGAGAGACGGGCATGAACACTGAAGCTTTCTTT.

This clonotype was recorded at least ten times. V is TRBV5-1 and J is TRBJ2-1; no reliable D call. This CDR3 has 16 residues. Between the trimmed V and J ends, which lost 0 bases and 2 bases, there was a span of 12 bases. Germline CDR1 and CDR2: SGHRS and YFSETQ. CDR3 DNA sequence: TGCGCCAGCAGCTTGGCCCTGGCGGCAGCCTACAATGAGCAGTTCTTC. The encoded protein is CASSLALAAAYNEQFF.

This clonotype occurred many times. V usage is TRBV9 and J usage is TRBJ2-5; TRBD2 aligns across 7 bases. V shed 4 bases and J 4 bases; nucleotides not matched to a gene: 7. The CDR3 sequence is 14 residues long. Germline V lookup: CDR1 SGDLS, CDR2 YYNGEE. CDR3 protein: CASSQGLRGETQYF. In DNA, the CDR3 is TGTGCCAGCAGCCAGGGACTAAGAGGAGAGACCCAGTACTTC.

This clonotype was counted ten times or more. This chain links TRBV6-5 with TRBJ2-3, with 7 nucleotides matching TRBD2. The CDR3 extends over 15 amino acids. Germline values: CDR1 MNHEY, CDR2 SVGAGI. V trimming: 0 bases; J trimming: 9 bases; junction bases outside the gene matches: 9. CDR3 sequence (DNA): TGTGCCAGCAGTTACTCTGGCTGGACCGGGGGGACGCAGTATTTT. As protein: CASSYSGWTGGTQYF.

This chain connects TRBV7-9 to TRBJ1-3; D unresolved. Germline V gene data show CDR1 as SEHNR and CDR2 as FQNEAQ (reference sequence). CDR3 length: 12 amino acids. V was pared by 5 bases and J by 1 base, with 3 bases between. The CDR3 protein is CASSQSGNTIYF. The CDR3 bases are TGTGCCAGCAGCCAATCTGGAAACACCATATATTTT.

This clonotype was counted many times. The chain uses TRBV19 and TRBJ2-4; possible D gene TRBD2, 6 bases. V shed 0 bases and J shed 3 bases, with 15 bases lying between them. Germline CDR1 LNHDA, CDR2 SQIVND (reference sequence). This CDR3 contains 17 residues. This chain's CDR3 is CASSIEAPRGIKNIQYF. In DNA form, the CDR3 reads TGTGCCAGTAGTATAGAGGCCCCCCGCGGGATCAAAAACATTCAGTACTTC.

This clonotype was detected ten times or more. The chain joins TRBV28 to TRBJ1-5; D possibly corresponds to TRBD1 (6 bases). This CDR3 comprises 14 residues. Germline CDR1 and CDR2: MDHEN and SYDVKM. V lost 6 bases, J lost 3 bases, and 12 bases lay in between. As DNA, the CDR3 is TGTGCCAGCAGCATCAGGGGACTCAATCAGCCCCAGCATTTT. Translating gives CASSIRGLNQPQHF.

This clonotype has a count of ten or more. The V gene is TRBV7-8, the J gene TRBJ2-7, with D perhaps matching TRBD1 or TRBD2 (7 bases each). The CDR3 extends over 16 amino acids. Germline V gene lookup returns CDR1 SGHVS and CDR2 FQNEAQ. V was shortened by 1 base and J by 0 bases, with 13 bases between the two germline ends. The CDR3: CASSLGGGTDSYEQYF. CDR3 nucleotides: TGTGCCAGCAGCTTAGGGGGGGGGACAGACTCCTACGAGCAGTACTTC.

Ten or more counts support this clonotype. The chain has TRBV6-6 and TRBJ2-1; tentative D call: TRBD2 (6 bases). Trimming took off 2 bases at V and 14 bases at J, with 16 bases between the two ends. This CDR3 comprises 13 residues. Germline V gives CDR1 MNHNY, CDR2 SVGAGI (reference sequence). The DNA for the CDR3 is TGTGCCAGCAGTTACGGTGGAGGGCCTAGGGAGTTCTTC. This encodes CASSYGGGPREFF.

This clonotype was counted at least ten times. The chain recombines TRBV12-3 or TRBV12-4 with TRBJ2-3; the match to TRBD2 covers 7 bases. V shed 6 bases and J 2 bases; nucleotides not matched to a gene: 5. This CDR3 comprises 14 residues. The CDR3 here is CASRREWLTDTQYF. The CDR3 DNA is TGTGCCAGCAGGCGGGAGTGGCTCACAGATACGCAGTATTTT.

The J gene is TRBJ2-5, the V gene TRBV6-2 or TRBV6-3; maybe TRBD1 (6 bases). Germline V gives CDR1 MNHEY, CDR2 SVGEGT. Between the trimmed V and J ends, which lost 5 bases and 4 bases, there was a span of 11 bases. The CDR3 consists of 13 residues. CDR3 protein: CASSRGHGETQYF. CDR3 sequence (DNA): TGTGCCAGCAGTCGGGGACATGGAGAGACCCAGTACTTC.

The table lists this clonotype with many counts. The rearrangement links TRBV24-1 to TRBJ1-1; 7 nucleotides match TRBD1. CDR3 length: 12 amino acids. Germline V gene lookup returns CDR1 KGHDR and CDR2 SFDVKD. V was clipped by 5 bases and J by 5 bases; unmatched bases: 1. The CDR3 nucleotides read TGTGCCACCAGTGCAGGGGGTACTGAAGCTTTCTTT. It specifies CATSAGGTEAFF.

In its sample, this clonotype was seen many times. Written as DNA, the CDR3 is TGTGCCAGCAGCTTAGAAGGGTATGAGCAGTTCTTC. Its protein product is CASSLEGYEQFF. The rearrangement joins TRBV7-2 to TRBJ2-1; D remains ambiguous. The CDR3 totals 12 residues. V lost 1 base to trimming and J lost 8 bases, with 6 bases between them. CDR1 and CDR2 from the germline V gene are SGHTA and FQGNSA. Complete variable domain (other parts from reference TRBV7-2 and TRBJ2-1): GAGVSQSPSNKVTEKGKDVELRCDPISGHTALYWYRQSLGQGLEFLIYFQGNSAPDKSGLPSDRFSAERTGGSVSTLTIQRTQQEDSAVYLCASSLEGYEQFFGPGTRLTVL.

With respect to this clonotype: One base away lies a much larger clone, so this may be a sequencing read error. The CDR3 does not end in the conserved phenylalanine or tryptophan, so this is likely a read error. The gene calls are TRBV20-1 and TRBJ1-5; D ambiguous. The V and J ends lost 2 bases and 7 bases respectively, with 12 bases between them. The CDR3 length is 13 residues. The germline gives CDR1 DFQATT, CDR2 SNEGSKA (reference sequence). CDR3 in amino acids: CSARSYMGQPQHC. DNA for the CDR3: TGCAGTGCTAGATCTTACATGGGCCAGCCCCAGCATTGT.

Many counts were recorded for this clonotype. This CDR3 is CASRRGGLTQETQYF. In DNA form, the CDR3 reads TGTGCCAGCAGGAGGGGGGGCCTTACACAAGAGACCCAGTACTTC. The chain couples TRBV12-3 or TRBV12-4 to TRBJ2-5; possibly TRBD2 for D (7 bases). This CDR3 spans 15 amino acids. V was trimmed by 6 bases and J by 2 bases, leaving 16 bases between them.

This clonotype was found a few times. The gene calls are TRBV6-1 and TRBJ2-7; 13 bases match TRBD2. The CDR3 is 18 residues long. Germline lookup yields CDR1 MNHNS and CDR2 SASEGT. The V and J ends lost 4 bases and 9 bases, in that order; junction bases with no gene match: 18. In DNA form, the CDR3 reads TGTGCCAGCAGTGGGACTAGCGGGAGTAACCCGGTTGGGATCGCGCAGTACTTC. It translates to CASSGTSGSNPVGIAQYF.

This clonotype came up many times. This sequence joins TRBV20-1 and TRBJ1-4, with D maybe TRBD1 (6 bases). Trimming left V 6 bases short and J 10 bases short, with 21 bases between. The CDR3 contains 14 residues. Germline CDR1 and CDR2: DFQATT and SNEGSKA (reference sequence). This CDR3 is CSAEGVDSTGKLFF. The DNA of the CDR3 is TGCAGTGCGGAGGGGGTGGACAGCACAGGAAAACTGTTTTTT.

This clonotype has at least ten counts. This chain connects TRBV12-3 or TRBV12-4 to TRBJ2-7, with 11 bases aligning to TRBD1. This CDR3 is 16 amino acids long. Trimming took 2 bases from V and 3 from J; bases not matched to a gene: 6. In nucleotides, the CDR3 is TGTGCCAGCAGTTTACGGGACAGGGGGTTCAACTACGAGCAGTACTTC. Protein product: CASSLRDRGFNYEQYF.

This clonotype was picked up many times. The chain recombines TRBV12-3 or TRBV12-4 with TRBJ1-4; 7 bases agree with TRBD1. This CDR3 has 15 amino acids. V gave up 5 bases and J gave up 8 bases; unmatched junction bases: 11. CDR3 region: CASSQYNRGGEKLFF. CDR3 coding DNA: TGTGCCAGCAGTCAATACAACAGGGGAGGCGAAAAACTGTTTTTT.

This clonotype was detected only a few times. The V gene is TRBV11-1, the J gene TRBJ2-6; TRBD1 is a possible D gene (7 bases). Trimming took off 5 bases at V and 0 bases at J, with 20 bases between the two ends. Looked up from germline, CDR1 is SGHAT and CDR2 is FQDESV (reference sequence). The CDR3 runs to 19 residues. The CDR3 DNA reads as TGTGCCAGCAGCCCCTGGGCGGGACAGCTTAGCTCTGGGGCCAACGTCCTGACTTTC. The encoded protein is CASSPWAGQLSSGANVLTF. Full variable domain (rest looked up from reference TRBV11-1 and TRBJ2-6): EAEVAQSPRYKITEKSQAVAFWCDPISGHATLYWYRQILGQGPELLVQFQDESVVDDSQLPKDRFSAERLKGVDSTLKIQPAELGDSAMYLCASSPWAGQLSSGANVLTFGAGSRLTVL.

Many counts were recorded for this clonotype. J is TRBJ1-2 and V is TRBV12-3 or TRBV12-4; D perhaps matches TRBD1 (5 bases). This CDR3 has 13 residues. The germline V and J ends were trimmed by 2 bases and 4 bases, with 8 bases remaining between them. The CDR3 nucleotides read TGTGCCAGCAGTTTAAGACAGCTCTATGGCTACACCTTC. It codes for CASSLRQLYGYTF.

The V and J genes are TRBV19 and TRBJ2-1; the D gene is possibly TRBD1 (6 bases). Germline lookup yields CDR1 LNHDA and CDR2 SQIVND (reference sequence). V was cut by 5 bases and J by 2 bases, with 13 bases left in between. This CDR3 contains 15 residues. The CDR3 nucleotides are TGTGCCAGTAGTTCTCACAGGGCTACCTACAATGAGCAGTTCTTC. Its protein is CASSSHRATYNEQFF.

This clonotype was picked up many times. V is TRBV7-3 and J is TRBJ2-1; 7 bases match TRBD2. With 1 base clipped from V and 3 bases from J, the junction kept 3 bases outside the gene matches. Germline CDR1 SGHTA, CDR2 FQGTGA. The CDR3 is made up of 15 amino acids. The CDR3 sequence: CASSLIRGSYNEQFF. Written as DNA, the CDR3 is TGTGCCAGCAGCTTAATACGCGGGAGCTACAATGAGCAGTTCTTC.

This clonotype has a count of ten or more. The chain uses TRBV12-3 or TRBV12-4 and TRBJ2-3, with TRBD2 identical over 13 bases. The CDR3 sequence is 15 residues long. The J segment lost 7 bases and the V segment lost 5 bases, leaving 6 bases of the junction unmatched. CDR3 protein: CASSPGLAGVYTQYF. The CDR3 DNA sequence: TGTGCCAGCAGTCCCGGACTAGCGGGAGTGTATACGCAGTATTTT.